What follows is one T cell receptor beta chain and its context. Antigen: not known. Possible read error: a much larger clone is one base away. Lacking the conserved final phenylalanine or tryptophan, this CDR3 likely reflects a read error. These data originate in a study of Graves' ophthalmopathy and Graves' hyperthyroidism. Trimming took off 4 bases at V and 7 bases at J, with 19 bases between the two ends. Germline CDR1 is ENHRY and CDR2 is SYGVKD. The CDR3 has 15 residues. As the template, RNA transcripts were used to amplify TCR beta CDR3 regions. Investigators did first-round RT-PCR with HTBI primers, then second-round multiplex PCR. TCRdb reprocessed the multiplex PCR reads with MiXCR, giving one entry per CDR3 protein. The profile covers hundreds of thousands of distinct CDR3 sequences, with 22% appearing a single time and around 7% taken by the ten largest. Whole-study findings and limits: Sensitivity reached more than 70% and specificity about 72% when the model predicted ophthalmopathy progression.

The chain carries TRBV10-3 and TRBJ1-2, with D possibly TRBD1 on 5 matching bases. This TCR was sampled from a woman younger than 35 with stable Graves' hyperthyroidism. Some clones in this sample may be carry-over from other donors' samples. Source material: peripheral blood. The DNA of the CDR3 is TGTGCCATCAGTGCGGGAGCGGACATTTCTCGTGGCTACACCGTC. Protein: CAISAGADISRGYTV.